Listed here are 4 T cell receptor beta chains from one sample, sequenced in a study of T cells in Graves' hyperthyroidism and ophthalmopathy. There were TCR beta CDR3 regions amplified from RNA transcripts. HTBI primers drove first-round RT-PCR of the TCR CDR3. One entry per CDR3 protein results from TCRdb running MiXCR on the multiplex PCR reads. The sample carries roughly 400,000 distinct CDR3 sequences, around 15% recorded once. The sequencing input was blood. Every receptor here comes from a man aged 45-60 years with Graves' ophthalmopathy.

This clonotype turned up a few times. The chain combines TRBV10-2 with TRBJ2-4; 12 bases line up with TRBD2. Losses at the gene ends were 3 bases for V and 7 bases for J; bases not matched to a gene: 4. CDR3 length: 15 amino acids. Germline CDR1 reads WSHSY; CDR2 reads SAAADI. The CDR3 DNA sequence: TGCGCCAGCAGTGACCATGGACTAGCGGGGAACATTCAGTACTTC. The encoded protein is CASSDHGLAGNIQYF.

The chain joins TRBV20-1 to TRBJ2-3, with 9 nucleotides matching TRBD2. Germline V gene data show CDR1 as DFQATT and CDR2 as SNEGSKA (reference sequence). The trim removed 7 bases at V and 8 bases at J, leaving 13 bases unmatched. This CDR3 is built from 14 residues. CDR3 nucleotides: TGCAGTGTTAAGACTAGCGGCCAGAGGGGTACGCAGTATTTT. Its translation is CSVKTSGQRGTQYF.

This clonotype was observed at least ten times. The chain combines TRBV2 with TRBJ1-2; no definite D call. V was cut by 3 bases and J by 4 bases, with 9 bases left in between. The CDR3 consists of 13 residues. Germline CDR1 reads SNHLY; CDR2 reads FYNNEI. The CDR3 region is CASSEQTAYGYTF. Written as DNA, the CDR3 is TGTGCCAGCAGTGAGCAGACTGCCTATGGCTACACCTTC.

This clonotype was seen ten or more times. The chain couples TRBV5-1 to TRBJ1-1; D perhaps matches TRBD1 (5 bases). CDR1 SGHRS and CDR2 YFSETQ come from the germline V gene. This CDR3 has 14 residues. V lost 5 bases, J lost 10 bases, and 21 bases lay in between. The CDR3, as DNA: TGCGCCAGCAGTTCAGACAGCGTCTCGTCGACAGCTTTCTTT. This gives the protein CASSSDSVSSTAFF.